A single TCR beta chain is shown here with its context. Antigen specificity is unknown. The record originates from a study of post-analysis software for immune sequencing data. The wider study: The courses of disease that were included comprised relapsing-remitting, secondary progressive and progressive-relapsing multiple sclerosis. Study-wide points: There was significantly lower normalized Chao1 diversity in multiple sclerosis patients than in controls.

cDNA libraries of TCR beta carried unique molecular identifiers. TCRdb called the PCR reads again in MiXCR, with one record for every CDR3 protein. The sample comprises approximately 180,000 distinct CDR3 sequences, roughly 30% of which are singletons, and more than 1.3% rests with the top ten. The sequenced sample was blood. The receptor was derived from a girl under 18 with multiple sclerosis.

The CDR3 spells CASSLRGRAGSTGELFF. The CDR3 nucleotides read TGTGCCAGCAGCTTACGCGGGAGGGCGGGTAGCACCGGGGAGCTGTTTTTT. The chain joins TRBV11-2 to TRBJ2-2, with TRBD2 matching 9 bases. The germline gives CDR1 SGHAT, CDR2 FQNNGV. The V gene end was trimmed by 2 bases and the J gene end by 4 bases; junction bases not matched to a gene: 8. The length of the CDR3 is 17 residues.